These 30 T cell receptor beta chains originate from one sample sequenced in a study of shared clonotypes between healthy human individuals (dated by TCRdb to the early 2020s). CD8 naive samples were obtained by positive selection for CCR7 among CD45RO-negative cells, yielding a CD45RA+CCR7+ population from which TemRA cells were excluded. Receptors were amplified or captured by the immunoSEQ multiplex PCR assay. TCRdb provides this immuneACCESS table in a form limited to in-frame rearrangements. Some clones are lacking; in checked studies, under half of them reflect an unresolved V gene, and why the rest are absent is not known. This sample comprises nearly 600,000 clones, about 95% of them detected only once. Less than 0.13% of the sample rests with the top ten. Source material: naive CD8+ T cells sorted from blood. Per the publication, the cell subset or site label means: CD45RA+CCR7+. These receptors came from a woman younger than 45 in good health.

This sequence joins TRBV6-1 and TRBJ2-1; 7 bases map to TRBD2. The CDR3 runs 15 residues. CDR1 and CDR2 from the germline V gene are MNHNS and SASEGT. The junction had 5 bases not matched to a gene; V was cut back by 3 bases and J by 3 bases. The CDR3 loop reads CASSEWEGLYNEQFF. Here the CDR3 DNA reads TGTGCCAGCAGTGAGTGGGAGGGACTCTACAATGAGCAGTTCTTC.

This clone came up a few times. The chain uses TRBV4-2 and TRBJ1-5; 12 bases are shared with TRBD1. V shed 1 base, J shed 7 bases, and the junction held 5 bases outside the gene matches. This CDR3 spans 16 amino acids. CDR1 is LGHNA, CDR2 YNFKEQ, per germline. The chain's CDR3 is CASSQVYGTGGQPQHF. CDR3 bases: TGTGCCAGCAGCCAAGTGTACGGGACAGGGGGCCAGCCCCAGCATTTT.

The chain carries TRBV13 and TRBJ2-1; the match to TRBD2 covers 9 bases. The length of the CDR3 is 17 residues. Unmatched junction bases numbered 3, after V lost 0 bases and J lost 0 bases. Germline values: CDR1 PRHDT, CDR2 FYEKMQ (reference sequence). CDR3 residues: CASSLGLAGSSYNEQFF. The CDR3 nucleotides are TGTGCCAGCAGCTTAGGGCTAGCGGGATCCTCCTACAATGAGCAGTTCTTC.

This chain links TRBV25-1 with TRBJ1-1, with TRBD1 matching over 7 bases. The CDR3 has 16 residues. Per germline, CDR1 MGHDK and CDR2 SYGVNS. Losses at the gene ends were 5 bases for V and 6 bases for J; bases not matched to a gene: 15. DNA for the CDR3: TGTGCCAGCAGTTTATCAAACCTCAGGGGGGGGGCTGAAGCTTTCTTT. Encoded protein: CASSLSNLRGGAEAFF.

The rearrangement uses TRBV25-1 and TRBJ1-2; 7 positions agree with TRBD1. The V segment lost 4 bases and the J segment 4 bases; nucleotides outside the gene matches: 3. CDR1 is MGHDK, CDR2 SYGVNS, per germline. The CDR3 runs to 13 residues. The CDR3 nucleotides are TGTGCCAGCAGTGCAGGGGGTGTCTATGGCTACACCTTC. Amino acids: CASSAGGVYGYTF.

The rearrangement uses TRBV19 and TRBJ1-1, with 7 bases identical to TRBD1. In germline, CDR1 is LNHDA, CDR2 SQIVND (reference sequence). The CDR3 totals 15 residues. V was clipped by 3 bases and J by 4 bases; unmatched bases: 8. The DNA of the CDR3 is TGTGCCAGTAGTATCCCCTGGGACAGAACCACTGAAGCTTTCTTT. Translation gives CASSIPWDRTTEAFF.

The chain joins TRBV5-4 to TRBJ2-7, with D possibly matching TRBD2 (6 bases). The CDR3 runs 17 residues. Germline CDR1 is SGHNT and CDR2 is YYREEE (reference sequence). V was pared by 3 bases and J by 5 bases, with 24 bases between. In nucleotides, the CDR3 is TGTGCCAGCAGCTCCTCGGGAGTGGCGGGGCTAAGCGACGAGCAGTACTTC. Translated: CASSSSGVAGLSDEQYF.

The chain joins TRBV4-1 to TRBJ1-2; D gene uncertain. V was pared by 2 bases and J by 7 bases, with 8 bases between. The CDR3 consists of 12 residues. The germline V gene encodes CDR1 MGHRA and CDR2 YSYEKL. DNA of the CDR3: TGCGCCAGCAGCCAAAACGAAGCTGGCTACACCTTC. Translated, it gives CASSQNEAGYTF.

V is TRBV15 and J is TRBJ2-1, with 10 bases lining up with TRBD2. The trim removed 2 bases at V and 5 bases at J, leaving 6 bases unmatched. This CDR3 comprises 16 residues. CDR1 LNHNV and CDR2 YYDKDF come from the germline V gene (reference sequence). This chain's CDR3 is CATSRNLAGEHNEQFF. CDR3 bases: TGTGCCACCAGCAGAAACCTAGCGGGAGAGCACAATGAGCAGTTCTTC.

The chain is built from TRBV28 and TRBJ2-1; 8 bases are shared with TRBD1. With 6 bases clipped from V and 6 bases from J, the junction kept 10 bases outside the gene matches. Germline-derived CDR1 and CDR2 are MDHEN and SYDVKM. This CDR3 region has 15 residues. The CDR3 is CASSWGTGPTNEQFF. The CDR3 nucleotides are TGTGCCAGCAGCTGGGGGACAGGCCCGACCAATGAGCAGTTCTTC. The whole variable domain, remainder taken from reference TRBV28 and TRBJ2-1, is DVKVTQSSRYLVKRTGEKVFLECVQDMDHENMFWYRQDPGLGLRLIYFSYDVKMKEKGDIPEGYSVSREKKERFSLILESASTNQTSMYLCASSWGTGPTNEQFFGPGTRLTVL.

The chain combines TRBV11-2 with TRBJ1-4; D unclear. The V end was cut by 0 bases, the J end by 8 bases, with 16 bases between. CDR1 and CDR2 (germline): SGHAT, FQNNGV. The CDR3 has 16 amino acids. The chain's CDR3 is CASSLERWQRREKLFF. The DNA of the CDR3 is TGTGCCAGCAGCTTAGAACGATGGCAAAGGCGGGAAAAACTGTTTTTT.

The chain uses TRBV18 and TRBJ2-2; 7 nucleotides match TRBD1. After removal of 2 bases from V and 4 bases from J, the junction contained 10 bases not matched to a gene. Germline V gives CDR1 KGHSH, CDR2 LQKENI. CDR3 length equals 17 residues. CDR3 nucleotides: TGTGCCAGCTCACCAGACCTGCTCCACAGGGGCACCGGGGAGCTGTTTTTT. Residues: CASSPDLLHRGTGELFF.

This clone has only a few counts. The CDR3 sequence is CASSYGTGEVQPQHF. The CDR3 nucleotides are TGCGCCAGCAGCTATGGGACAGGGGAGGTTCAGCCCCAGCATTTT. The rearrangement joins TRBV4-1 to TRBJ1-5, with 10 bases fitting TRBD1. This CDR3 spans 15 amino acids. Unmatched junction bases numbered 7, after V lost 5 bases and J lost 6 bases. CDR1 is MGHRA and CDR2 is YSYEKL in the germline V gene.

CDR3 region: CASSYYGGALDEQYF. Here the CDR3 DNA reads TGTGCCAGCAGTTACTATGGGGGGGCTCTAGACGAGCAGTACTTC. This chain uses TRBV6-5 with TRBJ2-7; a possible D gene is TRBD2 (7 bases). Trimming stripped 1 base from V and 5 bases from J, with 15 bases between. The CDR3 covers 15 residues. Looked up from germline, CDR1 is MNHEY and CDR2 is SVGAGI.

V gene TRBV5-5 combines with J gene TRBJ2-4; 7 bases match TRBD1. The germline gives CDR1 SGHKS, CDR2 YYEKEE (reference sequence). CDR3 length: 16 amino acids. Unmatched junction bases numbered 9, after V lost 6 bases and J lost 0 bases. DNA of the CDR3: TGTGCCAGCAACCAAGGGGGCCGGCAAGCCAAAAACATTCAGTACTTC. This translates into CASNQGGRQAKNIQYF.

A single count supports this clone. The chain recombines TRBV29-1 with TRBJ2-7; no firm D call. This CDR3 has 13 amino acids. The V end lost 5 bases, the J end lost 2 bases, and 13 bases lay between the germline ends. Germline V CDR1 and CDR2: SQVTM, ANQGSEA. CDR3 nucleotides: TGCAGCGTTCTGACGGCCTTGACCTACGAGCAGTACTTC. Protein sequence: CSVLTALTYEQYF.

This clone was counted between two and nine times. The chain carries TRBV14 and TRBJ1-1; the match to TRBD1 covers 8 bases. Germline V gene sequence: CDR1 SGHDN, CDR2 FVKESK. This CDR3 is 13 amino acids long. The V segment lost 6 bases and the J segment 10 bases; nucleotides outside the gene matches: 10. CDR3 in DNA: TGTGCCAGCAGGAGGGGACAGGCCGTGGTAGCTTTCTTT. Its translation: CASRRGQAVVAFF.

The V gene is TRBV6-1, the J gene TRBJ2-5; weak D call: TRBD2 (5 bases). The J call may be incorrect, as the DNA end agrees better with TRBJ2-7. CDR1 is MNHNS, CDR2 SASEGT, per germline. The CDR3 covers 12 residues. CDR3 nucleotide sequence: TGTGCCAGCAGCCAAGGAGGAAACGAGCAGTACTTC. Protein: CASSQGGNEQYF.

The genes are TRBV7-9 and TRBJ2-1; TRBD1 aligns across 10 bases. V lost 3 bases, J lost 5 bases, and 7 bases stayed unmatched. This CDR3 spans 16 amino acids. The germline V gene has CDR1 SEHNR and CDR2 FQNEAQ (reference sequence). Written as DNA, the CDR3 is TGTGCCAGCAGCTTTTCGACAGGGGGCTGGGACAATGAGCAGTTCTTC. Residues: CASSFSTGGWDNEQFF.

This clone was observed once. The rearrangement links TRBV27 to TRBJ2-1; D may be TRBD2 (5 bases). Germline V gene lookup returns CDR1 MNHEY and CDR2 SMNVEV (reference sequence). CDR3 length equals 19 residues. V lost 0 bases and J 0 bases, leaving 18 bases between the germline ends. The CDR3, as DNA: TGTGCCAGCAGTTTATCGGCCGGCCGGACTGGAAGCTCCTACAATGAGCAGTTCTTC. It codes for CASSLSAGRTGSSYNEQFF.

The chain joins TRBV27 to TRBJ1-1, with TRBD1 identical over 7 bases. The ends lost 6 bases at V and 0 bases at J; junction bases unmatched: 10. CDR1 MNHEY and CDR2 SMNVEV come from the germline V gene (reference sequence). The CDR3 is made up of 16 amino acids. The CDR3 DNA follows: TGTGCCAGCAGAGGAGGGGACAGAGTCATGAACACTGAAGCTTTCTTT. As protein: CASRGGDRVMNTEAFF.

On this clone itself: Other DNA variants within this sample encode the same CDR3. V usage is TRBV7-9 and J usage is TRBJ2-7; D is uncertain. CDR1 SEHNR and CDR2 FQNEAQ come from the germline V gene (reference sequence). V was cut by 1 base and J by 1 base, with 5 bases left in between. The CDR3 is 13 amino acids. CDR3 residues: CASSLVESYEQYF. CDR3 sequence (DNA): TGTGCCAGCAGCTTAGTAGAATCCTACGAGCAGTACTTC.

This clone has just one count. This chain connects TRBV4-1 to TRBJ2-3; 8 bases agree with TRBD2. The germline V gene encodes CDR1 MGHRA and CDR2 YSYEKL. V lost 2 bases to trimming and J lost 2 bases; unmatched junction nucleotides: 12. This CDR3 is 18 amino acids long. DNA for the CDR3: TGCGCCAGCAGCCAATCCCCCCCTAGCGGGTATAACACAGATACGCAGTATTTT. Encoded protein: CASSQSPPSGYNTDTQYF.

The rearrangement uses TRBV6-4 and TRBJ2-2; weak D call: TRBD2 (6 bases). From germline, CDR1 is MRHNA and CDR2 SNTAGT. The CDR3 is 16 residues long. The germline V and J ends were trimmed by 2 bases and 5 bases, with 15 bases remaining between them. Here the CDR3 reads CASSDPAGLGTGELFF. The DNA of the CDR3 is TGTGCCAGCAGTGACCCGGCGGGGTTGGGGACCGGGGAGCTGTTTTTT.

The chain is built from TRBV27 and TRBJ2-7, with D perhaps TRBD1 (5 bases). Germline V gene lookup returns CDR1 MNHEY and CDR2 SMNVEV (reference sequence). Trimming left V 3 bases short and J 0 bases short, with 9 bases between. CDR3 size: 14 residues. The CDR3 protein is CASSLGQSSYEQYF. For the CDR3, the DNA is TGTGCCAGCAGTTTGGGGCAAAGCTCCTACGAGCAGTACTTC.

In nucleotides, the CDR3 is TGTGCCAGCAGACACACGCCCTACGAGCAGTACTTC. The encoded protein is CASRHTPYEQYF. The rearrangement links TRBV28 to TRBJ2-5; no clear D. Near its end, the DNA agrees better with TRBJ2-7, so the J call may be wrong. Germline assignment: CDR1 MDHEN and CDR2 SYDVKM. The CDR3 totals 12 residues.

The chain carries TRBV4-1 and TRBJ1-4; 8 bases map to TRBD1. Germline CDR1 and CDR2: MGHRA and YSYEKL. There are 18 residues in the CDR3. Trimming took 0 bases from V and 6 from J; bases not matched to a gene: 12. The CDR3 spells CASSQETDRGRNYEKLFF. As DNA, the CDR3 is TGCGCCAGCAGCCAAGAGACCGACAGGGGCAGGAATTATGAAAAACTGTTTTTT.

The rearrangement joins TRBV2 to TRBJ2-7; 7 bases line up with TRBD1. This CDR3 comprises 17 residues. Looked up from germline, CDR1 is SNHLY and CDR2 is FYNNEI. Trimming at V came to 0 bases and at J to 4 bases, leaving 12 bases not matched to a gene. In DNA form, the CDR3 reads TGTGCCAGCAGTGAAGCAAACAGGGGCGCTATTGTGTACGAGCAGTACTTC. Its protein is CASSEANRGAIVYEQYF.

This chain links TRBV28 with TRBJ2-7; TRBD1 is a possible D gene (5 bases). The CDR3 contains 14 residues. The germline V gene has CDR1 MDHEN and CDR2 SYDVKM. The ends were cut back, 7 bases at V and 1 base at J, with 14 bases in the middle. Here the CDR3 reads CASTLQDTSYEQYF. For the CDR3, the DNA is TGTGCCAGCACCCTCCAGGACACTTCCTACGAGCAGTACTTC.

The count of this clone is one. The chain combines TRBV15 with TRBJ1-4, with 7 bases fitting TRBD1. Per germline, CDR1 LNHNV and CDR2 YYDKDF (reference sequence). The CDR3 is 17 residues long. J was trimmed by 7 bases and V by 0 bases; bases with no gene match: 11. The CDR3 reads CATSREGVDRVGEKLFF. Written as DNA, the CDR3 is TGTGCCACCAGCAGAGAAGGGGTAGACAGGGTCGGTGAAAAACTGTTTTTT. The full variable domain, in which reference TRBV15 and TRBJ1-4 provide the parts outside the CDR3, is DAMVIQNPRYQVTQFGKPVTLSCSQTLNHNVMYWYQQKSSQAPKLLFHYYDKDFNNEADTPDNFQSRRPNTSFCFLDIRSPGLGDTAMYLCATSREGVDRVGEKLFFGSGTQLSVL.